The source of this T cell receptor (beta chain) is a study of T cell changes during pregnancy in multiple sclerosis. V gave up 5 bases and J gave up 6 bases, with 20 bases separating them. In germline, CDR1 is LNHDA, CDR2 SQIVND (reference sequence). This CDR3 has 15 residues. The data were produced by immunoSEQ multiplex PCR, yet TCRdb's version contains in-frame clones alone and is incomplete. The sample carries around 60,000 clones, 91% recorded once. The sequencing used CD4+ T cells from peripheral blood mononuclear cells, collected after pregnancy. The chain employs TRBV19 and TRBJ2-7; D might be TRBD2 (6 bases). This clonotype originated in a female donor in good health, enrolled as a control in a pregnancy study. CDR3 in amino acids: CASSSMREVGGEQYF. The CDR3 nucleotides read TGTGCCAGTAGTTCTATGAGGGAGGTCGGAGGCGAGCAGTACTTC.